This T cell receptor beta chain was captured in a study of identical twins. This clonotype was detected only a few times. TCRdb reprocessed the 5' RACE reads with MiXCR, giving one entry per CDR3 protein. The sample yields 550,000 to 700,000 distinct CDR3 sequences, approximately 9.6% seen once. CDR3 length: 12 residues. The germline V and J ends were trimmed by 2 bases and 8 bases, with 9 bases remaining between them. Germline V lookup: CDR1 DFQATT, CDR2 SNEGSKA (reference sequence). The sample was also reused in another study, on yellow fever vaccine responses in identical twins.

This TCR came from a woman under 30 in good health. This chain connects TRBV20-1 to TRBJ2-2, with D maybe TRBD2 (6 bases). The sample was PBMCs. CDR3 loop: CSARRRGGELFF. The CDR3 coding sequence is TGCAGTGCTAGAAGGAGGGGAGGGGAGCTGTTTTTT.